A selection of T cell receptor beta chains follows, all from one sample in a study of OX40 agonist ivuxolimab in advanced cancers. TCRdb's copy holds only in-frame clones and misses some; the assay was immunoSEQ multiplex PCR. The table shows just under 75,000 clones, with roughly nine tenths occurring only once. Here the sequenced sample was CD4+ or CD8+ T cells sorted from blood, taken in a trial of the OX40 agonist ivuxolimab. The source is an adult with an advanced solid tumor such as melanoma, head and neck, liver or kidney cancer. Each CDR3 is given with its conserved first and last residue. The order of the fields is clone size, D gene, J gene, V gene, CDR3 protein, CDR3 DNA. A D gene is named only where the DNA matches it firmly. Clone size is stated in some rows and not others, as once, few, many or a class when expanded.

NA,TRBD2,TRBJ2-7,TRBV6-5,CASSYGREGRYEQYF,TGTGCCAGCAGTTACGGGCGGGAGGGCCGTTACGAGCAGTACTTC
NA,NA,TRBJ1-5,TRBV2,CASRTGSNQPQHF,TGTGCCAGCAGAACAGGTAGCAATCAGCCCCAGCATTTT
NA,NA,TRBJ1-1,TRBV18,CASRETTGMQAFF,TGTGCCAGCAGAGAGACTACAGGGATGCAAGCTTTCTTT
NA,NA,TRBJ2-1,TRBV5-1,CASSLGLNNNEQFF,TGCGCCAGCAGCTTGGGACTAAACAACAATGAGCAGTTCTTC
once,TRBD2,TRBJ2-7,TRBV6-5,CASSSLSGSTYEQYF,TGTGCCAGCAGTTCCCTTAGCGGGAGCACCTACGAGCAGTACTTC
once,NA,TRBJ2-7,TRBV11-2,CASSLRPNSFSEQYF,TGTGCCAGCAGCTTAAGGCCCAACAGTTTCTCCGAGCAGTACTTC
NA,TRBD2,TRBJ2-2,TRBV19,CASSIDSREGLTGELFF,TGTGCCAGTAGTATAGATTCCCGGGAGGGCCTAACCGGGGAGCTGTTTTTT
NA,NA,TRBJ2-3,TRBV27,CASSSISRADTQYF,TGTGCCAGCAGCTCCATTTCGAGGGCAGATACGCAGTATTTT
NA,NA,TRBJ2-5,TRBV7-9,CASSLSGVGETQYF,TGTGCCAGCAGCTTATCGGGAGTAGGAGAGACCCAGTACTTC
NA,TRBD1,TRBJ1-5,TRBV19,CASSTGQVGNQPQHF,TGTGCCAGTAGTACCGGACAGGTGGGCAATCAGCCCCAGCATTTT
NA,TRBD1,TRBJ2-6,TRBV27,CASSVLPGQGPPPGANVLTF,TGTGCCAGCAGTGTTCTTCCGGGACAGGGGCCACCTCCTGGGGCCAACGTCCTGACTTTC
NA,NA,TRBJ1-5,TRBV10-3,CAISVAGPNSNQPQHF,TGTGCCATCAGTGTGGCAGGGCCAAATAGCAATCAGCCCCAGCATTTT
NA,NA,TRBJ2-7,TRBV5-1,CASSLSPQGYEQYF,TGCGCCAGCAGCTTGTCACCCCAGGGCTACGAGCAGTACTTC
NA,TRBD2,TRBJ2-3,TRBV10-3,CAIRDPGLAGGDTQYF,TGTGCCATCAGGGACCCGGGACTAGCGGGAGGAGATACGCAGTATTTT
NA,NA,TRBJ2-1,TRBV27,CASSPGPASNEQFF,TGTGCCAGCAGTCCGGGACCAGCAAGCAATGAGCAGTTCTTC
NA,TRBD1,TRBJ1-2,TRBV5-6,CASSLTGGSNYGYTF,TGTGCCAGCAGCTTGACAGGGGGAAGTAACTATGGCTACACCTTC
NA,TRBD2,TRBJ2-5,TRBV7-9,CASSFSGSWLLQETQYF,TGTGCCAGCAGCTTTAGCGGGAGCTGGCTACTCCAAGAGACCCAGTACTTC
few,NA,TRBJ1-5,TRBV10-3,CAISEAVPNQPQHF,TGTGCCATCAGTGAAGCTGTGCCCAATCAGCCCCAGCATTTT
NA,NA,TRBJ1-1,TRBV19,CASSIKPYTEAFF,TGTGCCAGTAGTATCAAGCCGTACACTGAAGCTTTCTTT
NA,NA,TRBJ1-1,TRBV2,CASFRDTNTEAFF,TGTGCCAGCTTCCGGGACACGAACACTGAAGCTTTCTTT
few,NA,TRBJ2-6,TRBV11-3,CASSLVVGVSGANVLTF,TGTGCCAGCAGCTTAGTGGTAGGGGTCTCTGGGGCCAACGTCCTGACTTTC
NA,NA,TRBJ2-6,TRBV5-1,CASRPPPGGASGANVLTF,TGCGCCAGCAGACCCCCTCCAGGGGGGGCTTCAGGGGCCAACGTCCTGACTTTC
NA,NA,TRBJ2-5,TRBV2,CASSYQETQYF,TGTGCCAGCAGTTACCAAGAGACCCAGTACTTC
NA,NA,TRBJ2-2,TRBV30,CAFSETANTGELFF,TGTGCCTTCTCCGAGACAGCGAACACCGGGGAGCTGTTTTTT
NA,TRBD1,TRBJ2-5,TRBV5-1,CASSPRQGAIETQYF,TGCGCCAGCAGCCCGAGACAGGGGGCTATTGAGACCCAGTACTTC
NA,TRBD2,TRBJ2-5,TRBV10-1,CASSEASGSKTQYF,TGCGCCAGCAGTGAGGCTAGCGGGAGCAAGACCCAGTACTTC
NA,NA,TRBJ1-1,TRBV14,CASSQVVDTEAFF,TGTGCCAGCAGCCAAGTGGTTGACACTGAAGCTTTCTTT